One T cell receptor beta chain is described in this entry. This specimen belongs to a study of shared T cell receptors in the human thymus. Some clones are missing from TCRdb's copy, which holds only in-frame ones; the method was immunoSEQ multiplex PCR. This table holds 450,000 to 650,000 clones, 75% to 85% found once. The CDR3 is 18 amino acids. Germline V gives CDR1 MGHRA, CDR2 YSYEKL. V was trimmed by 0 bases and J by 0 bases, leaving 15 bases between them. This sample was shared with a second study, whose subject was human thymus T cells. This second report adds: In corrective heart surgery, resections were taken, and these provided the thymus tissue. Thymic and blood repertoires appeared to show biased V and J gene usage. Unrelated individuals had highly overlapping thymic repertoires, as reported in related research.

This chain joins TRBV4-1 and TRBJ2-1, with D hard to call. Sequencing input: thymocytes. The source is a boy under two years old with a congenital heart defect. CDR3 in amino acids: CASSQDRLIRPSYNEQFF. The CDR3 DNA reads TGCGCCAGCAGCCAAGATCGTCTTATCCGTCCCTCCTACAATGAGCAGTTCTTC.